Below are 17 T cell receptor beta chains sequenced from a single sample in a study of blood T cell repertoires in COVID-19. Clones were read by immunoSEQ multiplex PCR, and TCRdb kept only the in-frame ones, dropping some. The repertoire holds a few hundred thousand clones, with under 90% as singletons. What was sequenced was peripheral blood. These receptors were taken from a woman in her 30s with COVID-19, enrolled during active disease.

This clone showed up just once. This rearrangement joins TRBV14 to TRBJ1-3, with D uncertain. V lost 4 bases and J lost 0, with 10 bases in between. The CDR3 covers 15 residues. Germline V lookup: CDR1 SGHDN, CDR2 FVKESK. CDR3 sequence (DNA): TGTGCCAGCAGCCGGGCAAGCCTCTCTGGAAACACCATATATTTT. It is translated as CASSRASLSGNTIYF.

The rearrangement joins TRBV9 to TRBJ2-5; 9 positions agree with TRBD2. This CDR3 region has 14 residues. With V trimmed by 0 bases and J by 5 bases, 2 bases remained unmatched. Germline V lookup: CDR1 SGDLS, CDR2 YYNGEE. The CDR3 DNA follows: TGTGCCAGCAGCGTAGGACTAGCGGAGGAGACCCAGTACTTC. It encodes CASSVGLAEETQYF.

This chain uses TRBV7-2 with TRBJ1-6, with D perhaps matching TRBD1 (6 bases). The CDR3 sequence is 16 residues long. Between the trimmed V and J ends, which lost 5 bases and 7 bases, there was a span of 18 bases. Germline V gene data show CDR1 as SGHTA and CDR2 as FQGNSA. This CDR3 reads CASSRTGSYTNSPLHF. The DNA of the CDR3 is TGTGCCAGCAGCCGTACAGGGTCTTATACGAATTCACCCCTCCACTTT.

The chain joins TRBV18 to TRBJ2-5, with a tentative D call TRBD2 (5 bases). The V and J ends lost 4 bases and 0 bases respectively, with 12 bases between them. The CDR3 length is 15 residues. Germline CDR1 KGHSH, CDR2 LQKENI. Here the CDR3 DNA reads TGTGCCAGCTCACAGACGACCGGGAACCAAGAGACCCAGTACTTC. Encoded protein: CASSQTTGNQETQYF.

The chain recombines TRBV24-1 with TRBJ1-5; D is perhaps TRBD1 (6 bases). CDR1 is KGHDR, CDR2 SFDVKD, per germline. The CDR3 covers 15 residues. V was clipped by 4 bases and J by 4 bases, with 13 bases between them. This CDR3 reads CATSESGDGNQPQHF. The DNA for the CDR3 is TGTGCCACCAGTGAATCAGGGGATGGAAATCAGCCCCAGCATTTT.

This clone was detected a few times. J is TRBJ1-4 and V is TRBV6-6, with D uncertain. Germline loops: CDR1 MNHNY, CDR2 SVGAGI (reference sequence). The V end lost 2 bases, the J end lost 12 bases, and 10 bases lay between the germline ends. The CDR3 consists of 12 residues. CDR3 sequence (DNA): TGTGCCAGCAGTTACGCTAGCAAGGAACTGTTTTTT. Residues: CASSYASKELFF.

This clone was seen just once. The V gene is TRBV7-9, the J gene TRBJ2-7; D not resolved. Trimming removed 5 bases from V and 5 bases from J, with 7 bases in between. In germline, CDR1 is SEHNR, CDR2 FQNEAQ (reference sequence). The CDR3 is 11 residues long. In DNA form, the CDR3 reads TGTGCCAGCAGCCGAGTGAACGAGCAGTACTTC. It encodes CASSRVNEQYF.

CDR3 sequence (DNA): TGTGCCAGCAGACCCCGACAGCCCTTGTATGGCTACACCTTC. Translated, it gives CASRPRQPLYGYTF. The V and J genes are TRBV27 and TRBJ1-2; possible D gene TRBD1, 5 bases. V was pared by 6 bases and J by 5 bases, with 16 bases between. Germline lookup yields CDR1 MNHEY and CDR2 SMNVEV (reference sequence). The CDR3 spans 14 residues.

This chain uses TRBV24-1 with TRBJ2-1, with 14 bases lining up with TRBD2. The CDR3 length is 16 residues. CDR1 is KGHDR, CDR2 SFDVKD, per germline. The V gene end was trimmed by 5 bases and the J gene end by 8 bases; junction bases not matched to a gene: 7. CDR3 nucleotides: TGTGCCACCAGTGCCCTGACTAGCGGGGGGGCTTATGAGCAGTTCTTC. This translates into CATSALTSGGAYEQFF.

This clone was counted a single time. The chain is built from TRBV9 and TRBJ1-3; 8 nucleotides agree with TRBD1. Trimming at V came to 4 bases and at J to 5 bases, leaving 17 bases not matched to a gene. The CDR3 has 18 amino acids. Germline lookup yields CDR1 SGDLS and CDR2 YYNGEE. The CDR3 bases are TGTGCCAGCAGCCCCCAGCCGGTGGACAGGGTGAGACGAAACACCATATATTTT. Protein: CASSPQPVDRVRRNTIYF.

A single count supports this clone. CDR3 loop: CASSLDTNTGELFF. Here the CDR3 DNA reads TGCGCCAGCAGCTTGGACACGAACACCGGGGAGCTGTTTTTT. This chain uses TRBV5-1 with TRBJ2-2; D gene unclear. The V end was cut by 0 bases, the J end by 0 bases, with 3 bases between. Germline CDR1 is SGHRS and CDR2 is YFSETQ. The CDR3 runs 14 residues.

The rearrangement joins TRBV5-4 to TRBJ2-5; 10 bases are a match to TRBD2. The J segment lost 3 bases and the V segment lost 0 bases, leaving 8 bases of the junction unmatched. CDR1 is SGHNT and CDR2 is YYREEE in the germline V gene (reference sequence). This CDR3 comprises 17 residues. In nucleotides, the CDR3 is TGTGCCAGCAGCTTGGGTTCTCTAGCGGGGGCCAAAGAGACCCAGTACTTC. Translation gives CASSLGSLAGAKETQYF.

This chain links TRBV2 with TRBJ1-5; D is unresolved. V gave up 6 bases and J gave up 6 bases, with 15 bases separating them. CDR1 is SNHLY, CDR2 FYNNEI, per germline. The CDR3 sequence is 14 residues long. The CDR3 sequence: CASSNTVSGQPQHF. DNA for the CDR3: TGTGCCAGCAGCAACACAGTTTCCGGTCAGCCCCAGCATTTT.

This clone was recorded once. This chain joins TRBV7-2 and TRBJ2-7; D call uncertain. Trimming removed 2 bases from V and 0 bases from J, with 11 bases in between. Germline CDR1 reads SGHTA; CDR2 reads FQGNSA. The CDR3 is made up of 15 amino acids. The CDR3 is CASSLSAGFSYEQYF. CDR3 in DNA: TGTGCCAGCAGCTTATCGGCAGGCTTCTCCTACGAGCAGTACTTC.

The chain couples TRBV2 to TRBJ2-5, with 10 bases identical to TRBD1. The CDR3 loop spans 16 amino acids. V lost 0 bases, J lost 3 bases, and 4 bases stayed unmatched. Germline CDR1 SNHLY, CDR2 FYNNEI. The CDR3 is CASSEAPGQGKETQYF. As DNA, the CDR3 is TGTGCCAGCAGTGAAGCGCCGGGACAGGGGAAAGAGACCCAGTACTTC.

The chain employs TRBV19 and TRBJ1-1; TRBD1 aligns across 11 bases. This CDR3 is built from 15 residues. J lost 2 bases, V lost 6 bases, and 5 bases had no gene match. CDR1 and CDR2 from the germline V gene are LNHDA and SQIVND (reference sequence). The DNA for the CDR3 is TGTGCCAGTAGCTGGACAGGGGGCTCCAACACTGAAGCTTTCTTT. It is translated as CASSWTGGSNTEAFF.

The genes are TRBV7-2 and TRBJ2-7, with TRBD2 matching 11 bases. This CDR3 has 14 residues. The J segment lost 2 bases and the V segment lost 5 bases, leaving 2 bases of the junction unmatched. The germline gives CDR1 SGHTA, CDR2 FQGNSA. The CDR3 loop reads CASSALAGAYEQYV. DNA of the CDR3: TGTGCCAGCAGCGCACTAGCGGGGGCCTACGAGCAGTACGTC.